This is a list of T cell receptor beta chains from one sample in a study of T-cell memory formation after mild COVID-19. TCRdb independently ran MiXCR on the 5' RACE reads; one entry per CDR3 protein. Counted here are hundreds of thousands of distinct CDR3 sequences, roughly 18% occurring once; the ten biggest clones make up around 12%. Material for sequencing was PBMCs or a T cell subset sorted from them (not recorded which). Receptor source: an adult woman who had mild COVID-19 (a few samples of this study predate the infection). Cell type and time point are not known. CDR3s include the opening cysteine and the closing phenylalanine or tryptophan. The order of the fields is clone size, D gene, V gene, J gene, CDR3 protein, CDR3 DNA. A D gene is named only where the DNA matches it firmly. Size is stated for part of the rows, as once, few or many counts, or as a class when the clone is expanded.

size: few; D: TRBD1; V: TRBV19; J: TRBJ1-1; CDR3: CASSPQTGRTEAFF; DNA: TGTGCCAGTAGTCCCCAGACAGGGAGAACTGAAGCTTTCTTT
size: many; D: .; V: TRBV24-1; J: TRBJ2-1; CDR3: CATSDIGSYNEQFF; DNA: TGTGCCACCAGTGATATAGGCAGCTACAATGAGCAGTTCTTC
size: few; D: TRBD1; V: TRBV6-2/TRBV6-3; J: TRBJ2-7; CDR3: CASSFGQGDPYEQYF; DNA: TGTGCCAGCAGTTTTGGACAGGGGGATCCCTACGAGCAGTACTTC
size: many; D: TRBD2; V: TRBV7-9; J: TRBJ2-5; CDR3: CASSPGGAQETQYF; DNA: TGTGCCAGCAGCCCCGGGGGGGCCCAAGAGACCCAGTACTTC
size: .; D: TRBD1; V: TRBV14; J: TRBJ1-3; CDR3: CASSPGQGRNTIYF; DNA: TGTGCCAGCAGCCCCGGACAGGGGAGAAACACCATATATTTT
size: few; D: .; V: TRBV6-5; J: TRBJ2-5; CDR3: CASARVQQQETQYF; DNA: TGTGCCAGCGCAAGGGTACAGCAACAAGAGACCCAGTACTTC
size: once; D: TRBD1; V: TRBV5-1; J: TRBJ2-7; CDR3: CASTPLGQGASYEQYF; DNA: TGCGCCAGCACCCCCCTGGGACAGGGGGCGTCCTACGAGCAGTACTTC
size: few; D: .; V: TRBV4-2; J: TRBJ1-4; CDR3: CASSQDEVAGDEKLFF; DNA: TGTGCCAGCAGCCAAGATGAAGTGGCAGGGGATGAAAAACTGTTTTTT
size: few; D: TRBD2; V: TRBV14; J: TRBJ2-5; CDR3: CASSLIAGGLETQYF; DNA: TGTGCCAGCAGCCTCATAGCGGGAGGGTTGGAGACCCAGTACTTC
size: .; D: .; V: TRBV11-2; J: TRBJ1-2; CDR3: CASSLEGAPGYGYTF; DNA: TGTGCCAGCAGCTTAGAGGGGGCACCGGGTTACGGCTACACCTTC
size: .; D: TRBD1; V: TRBV7-9; J: TRBJ2-7; CDR3: CASSLGQGRTEQYF; DNA: TGTGCCAGCAGCCTGGGACAGGGGAGAACCGAGCAGTACTTC
size: .; D: TRBD1; V: TRBV27; J: TRBJ2-5; CDR3: CASSPGGQGVQTQYF; DNA: TGTGCCAGCAGTCCAGGGGGACAGGGGGTGCAGACCCAGTACTTC
size: .; D: .; V: TRBV6-5; J: TRBJ2-6; CDR3: CASRGSTGANVLTF; DNA: TGTGCCAGCCGGGGGTCTACTGGGGCCAACGTCCTGACTTTC
size: .; D: .; V: TRBV5-1; J: TRBJ1-1; CDR3: CASREGGAVNTEAFF; DNA: TGCGCCAGCAGAGAGGGGGGGGCGGTGAACACTGAAGCTTTCTTT
size: few; D: .; V: TRBV7-8; J: TRBJ2-3; CDR3: CASNTGLSTDTQYF; DNA: TGTGCCAGCAACACGGGACTCAGCACAGATACGCAGTATTTT
size: .; D: .; V: TRBV29-1; J: TRBJ2-3; CDR3: CSPGWGTDTQYF; DNA: TGCAGCCCCGGGTGGGGGACAGATACGCAGTATTTT
size: .; D: .; V: TRBV2; J: TRBJ1-2; CDR3: CASNRYGMGGLNYGYTF; DNA: TGTGCCAGCAACCGCTACGGGATGGGGGGGCTTAACTATGGCTACACCTTC
size: .; D: TRBD1; V: TRBV19; J: TRBJ2-5; CDR3: CASSISRSKTGQSQETQYF; DNA: TGTGCCAGTAGTATATCCCGAAGTAAGACGGGACAGTCACAAGAGACCCAGTACTTC
size: .; D: .; V: TRBV5-1; J: TRBJ1-1; CDR3: CASSLVSRSNTEAFF; DNA: TGCGCCAGCAGCTTGGTAAGCCGGAGTAACACTGAAGCTTTCTTT
size: .; D: .; V: TRBV5-1; J: TRBJ1-6; CDR3: CASSLGVVTSYNSPLHF; DNA: TGCGCCAGCAGCTTGGGTGTTGTAACCTCATATAATTCACCCCTCCACTTT
size: .; D: TRBD2; V: TRBV12-3/TRBV12-4; J: TRBJ2-5; CDR3: CASSNGRAMGQETQYF; DNA: TGTGCCAGCAGTAACGGGAGGGCGATGGGACAAGAGACCCAGTACTTC
size: few; D: .; V: TRBV18; J: TRBJ2-5; CDR3: CASSPLSLAPETQYF; DNA: TGTGCCAGCTCACCACTGTCGCTAGCGCCAGAGACCCAGTACTTC
size: .; D: .; V: TRBV18; J: TRBJ2-3; CDR3: CASSPISTDTQYF; DNA: TGTGCCAGCTCACCGATAAGCACAGATACGCAGTATTTT
size: .; D: .; V: TRBV27; J: TRBJ2-6; CDR3: CASSSSRGSLGGANVLTF; DNA: TGTGCCAGCAGTTCCTCGAGGGGTTCCCTAGGTGGGGCCAACGTCCTGACTTTC
size: few; D: .; V: TRBV20-1; J: TRBJ2-6; CDR3: CSAREQGIRSGANVLTF; DNA: TGCAGTGCTAGAGAGCAGGGGATACGCTCTGGGGCCAACGTCCTGACTTTC
size: few; D: TRBD1; V: TRBV7-9; J: TRBJ2-7; CDR3: CASSWTGETYEQYF; DNA: TGTGCCAGCAGCTGGACAGGGGAAACCTACGAGCAGTACTTC
size: few; D: .; V: TRBV11-2; J: TRBJ2-5; CDR3: CASSLVTIRGPQETQYF; DNA: TGTGCCAGCAGCTTAGTAACTATCAGGGGCCCCCAAGAGACCCAGTACTTC
size: .; D: TRBD2; V: TRBV4-1; J: TRBJ2-7; CDR3: CASSQGVAGIAGEQYF; DNA: TGCGCCAGCAGCCAAGGGGTAGCGGGGATCGCGGGGGAGCAGTACTTC
size: few; D: .; V: TRBV6-4; J: TRBJ1-1; CDR3: CASSAGSENTEAFF; DNA: TGTGCCAGCAGCGCCGGGTCTGAGAACACTGAAGCTTTCTTT
size: few; D: .; V: TRBV5-1; J: TRBJ2-2; CDR3: CASSSGRLTLFGELFF; DNA: TGCGCCAGCAGCTCGGGGCGACTGACTCTTTTCGGGGAGCTGTTTTTT
size: .; D: TRBD1; V: TRBV4-2; J: TRBJ2-3; CDR3: CASSHRDRGTDTQYF; DNA: TGTGCCAGCAGCCACCGGGACAGAGGCACAGATACGCAGTATTTT
size: .; D: TRBD2; V: TRBV6-2/TRBV6-3; J: TRBJ2-4; CDR3: CASSRLADLAKNIQYF; DNA: TGTGCCAGCAGCCGACTAGCGGATCTAGCCAAAAACATTCAGTACTTC
size: few; D: TRBD2; V: TRBV7-6; J: TRBJ2-1; CDR3: CASSRGSAGLTSGRAGEQFF; DNA: TGTGCCAGCAGCCGCGGGTCGGCGGGGCTTACTAGCGGGAGGGCCGGTGAGCAGTTCTTC
size: few; D: TRBD2; V: TRBV9; J: TRBJ2-2; CDR3: CASSGDGLAGFTGELFF; DNA: TGTGCCAGCAGCGGGGATGGACTAGCGGGATTCACCGGGGAGCTGTTTTTT
size: few; D: .; V: TRBV7-3; J: TRBJ2-1; CDR3: CASSFRGGNEQFF; DNA: TGTGCCAGCAGCTTTAGGGGGGGCAATGAGCAGTTCTTC
size: .; D: .; V: TRBV12-3/TRBV12-4; J: TRBJ1-3; CDR3: CASSVDLLHSGNTIYF; DNA: TGTGCCAGCAGTGTTGACCTTTTACACTCTGGAAACACCATATATTTT
size: .; D: .; V: TRBV6-2/TRBV6-3; J: TRBJ1-1; CDR3: CASSYLRENTEAFF; DNA: TGTGCCAGCAGTTACCTCAGAGAGAACACTGAAGCTTTCTTT
size: .; D: TRBD1; V: TRBV9; J: TRBJ1-1; CDR3: CASSVTGGRNTEAFF; DNA: TGTGCCAGCAGCGTTACAGGGGGAAGGAACACTGAAGCTTTCTTT
size: .; D: .; V: TRBV18; J: TRBJ2-1; CDR3: CASSTGIGAYNEQFF; DNA: TGTGCCAGCTCAACGGGGATAGGGGCCTACAATGAGCAGTTCTTC
size: many; D: .; V: TRBV24-1; J: TRBJ2-5; CDR3: CATSYRQKQETQYF; DNA: TGTGCCACCAGTTATCGACAGAAGCAAGAGACCCAGTACTTC
size: .; D: .; V: TRBV3-1; J: TRBJ2-7; CDR3: CASSQIFAAAYEQYF; DNA: TGTGCCAGCAGCCAGATTTTTGCGGCAGCCTACGAGCAGTACTTC
size: .; D: .; V: TRBV5-6; J: TRBJ1-6; CDR3: CASSLGRGKDYNSPLHF; DNA: TGTGCCAGCAGCTTGGGACGAGGGAAGGACTATAATTCACCCCTCCACTTT